This TCR beta chain stems from a study of shared clonotypes between healthy human individuals. Whole-study results and caveats: An anticipated effect of sequencing depth on clonotype sharing among donors was recognized. Researchers sampled blood only, noting tissue repertoires likely differ.

Donors were healthy HIV-negative adults without recent acute infections or vaccinations. Caucasian adults living in Nashville, Tennessee, provided all samples. About this clone: As yet, its antigen is unknown.

Here immunoSEQ multiplex PCR was the method, and the copy in TCRdb shows in-frame clones only, minus some. The profile covers hundreds of thousands of clones, with around 76% appearing a single time and 9.5% to 15% taken by the ten largest. Trimming left V 1 base short and J 4 bases short, with 7 bases between. The CDR3 has 13 amino acids. CDR1 is MNHEY and CDR2 is SMNVEV in the germline V gene (reference sequence). The chain uses TRBV27 and TRBJ2-5; the D gene could be TRBD1 or TRBD2 (5 bases each). This TCR was recovered from a woman aged 40 to 50 in good health. Some clones in this sample may be carry-over from other donors' samples. Sequencing was carried out using PBMCs. Written as DNA, the CDR3 is TGTGCCAGCAGTTTATTGAGGGGAGAGACCCAGTACTTC. This translates into CASSLLRGETQYF.